A selection of T cell receptor beta chains follows, all from one sample in a study of blood T cell repertoires in COVID-19. Here immunoSEQ multiplex PCR was the method, and the copy in TCRdb shows in-frame clones only, minus some. The sample has around 290,000 clones, 86% seen once. Material: PBMCs or T cells enriched from blood (not recorded which). Receptor source: a young woman who had recovered from COVID-19. Each CDR3 is given with its conserved first and last residue. D genes are given only for firm matches. Clone size is stated in some rows and not others, as once, few, many or a class when expanded.

v_call,j_call,d_call,clone_size,cdr3_nt,cdr3_aa
TRBV7-2,TRBJ2-7,TRBD1,-,TGTGCCAGCAGCCTGAAAACAGGCTGGGGGACAGACTCCTACGAGCAGTACTTC,CASSLKTGWGTDSYEQYF
TRBV3-1/TRBV3-2,TRBJ2-7,-,-,TGTGCCAGCAGCCAAGGTGTGAGGGGGAGCTACGAGCAGTACTTC,CASSQGVRGSYEQYF
TRBV7-3,TRBJ2-7,-,-,TGTGCCAGCAGCTTAACACAGGATCCGGGCTACGAGCAGTACTTC,CASSLTQDPGYEQYF
TRBV7-8,TRBJ2-7,TRBD2,-,TGTGCCAGCAGCTCTGGGGGGCTAGCGGGATCCTACGAGCAGTACTTC,CASSSGGLAGSYEQYF
TRBV5-6,TRBJ2-7,-,-,TGTGCCAGCAGCTTGGGAGGGAGCTCCTACGAGCAGTACTTC,CASSLGGSSYEQYF
TRBV10-3,TRBJ1-3,TRBD1,once,TGTGCCATCAGTGACCTCCCCCGGGACAGTACCGGAAACACCATATATTTT,CAISDLPRDSTGNTIYF
TRBV30,TRBJ1-2,TRBD1,-,TGTGCCTGGGACGCTGGGACAGGGTACTATGGCTACACCTTC,CAWDAGTGYYGYTF
TRBV30,TRBJ1-1,-,-,TGTGCCTGGAGCCCGGGCCCCTACAGGGTGAACACTGAAGCTTTCTTT,CAWSPGPYRVNTEAFF
TRBV18,TRBJ2-2,-,-,TGTGCCAGCTCACGACTAGTGGCCGGGGAGCTGTTTTTT,CASSRLVAGELFF
TRBV21-1,TRBJ1-4,-,few,TGTGCCAGCAGCGACCCTGGGACAGGCGGTAATGAAAAACTGTTTTTT,CASSDPGTGGNEKLFF
TRBV7-2,TRBJ1-3,TRBD1,-,TGTGCCAGCAGCTCAGAGACAGGGTGGGGAAACACCATATATTTT,CASSSETGWGNTIYF
TRBV4-3,TRBJ2-7,TRBD1,-,TGCGCCAGCAGCCAAGACAGGGGGCTCTACGAGCAGTACTTC,CASSQDRGLYEQYF
TRBV19,TRBJ2-1,TRBD2,-,TGTGCCAGTAGTATCCCCGGGACTAGCGGGGGGGCGTCGGAGCAGTTCTTC,CASSIPGTSGGASEQFF
TRBV2,TRBJ2-5,-,-,TGTGCCAGCAGCCCTATGGTTGGCCAGGGGGAGACCCAGTACTTC,CASSPMVGQGETQYF